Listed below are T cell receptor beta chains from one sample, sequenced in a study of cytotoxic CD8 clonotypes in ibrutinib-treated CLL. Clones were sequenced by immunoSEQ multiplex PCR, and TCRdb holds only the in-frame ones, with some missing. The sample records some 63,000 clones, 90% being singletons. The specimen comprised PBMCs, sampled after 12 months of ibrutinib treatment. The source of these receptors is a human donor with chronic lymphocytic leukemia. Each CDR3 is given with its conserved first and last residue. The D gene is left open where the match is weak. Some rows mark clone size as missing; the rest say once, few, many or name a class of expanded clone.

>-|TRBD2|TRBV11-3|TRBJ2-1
TGTGCCAGCAGTAGGCGGGAGGGCCTTCAGTTCTTC
CASSRREGLQFF
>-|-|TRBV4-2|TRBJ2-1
TGTGCCAGCAGCCAAGATCAGCGCCCCCACAATGAGCAGTTCTTC
CASSQDQRPHNEQFF
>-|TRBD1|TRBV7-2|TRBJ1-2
TGTGCCAGCAGCTTAGCGCGTTATGAGGACAGGCCCTATGGCTACACCTTC
CASSLARYEDRPYGYTF
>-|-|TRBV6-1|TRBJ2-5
TGTGCCAGCAGCCTGACAGGAGATCCCAGAGAGACCCAGTACTTC
CASSLTGDPRETQYF
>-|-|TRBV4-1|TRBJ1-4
TGCGCCAGCAGCCAAGAAGTTCTGTTACTAGATAATGAAAAACTGTTTTTT
CASSQEVLLLDNEKLFF
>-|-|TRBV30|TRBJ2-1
TGTGCCTGGAGTGCAAGGAACAATGAGCAGTTCTTC
CAWSARNNEQFF
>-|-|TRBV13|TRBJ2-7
TGTGCCAGCAGCTTCACGGGGGGCGCGCACGAGCAGTACTTC
CASSFTGGAHEQYF
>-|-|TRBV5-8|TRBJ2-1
TGTGCCAGCAGCTCAATCGGGACAACCGACAATGAGCAGTTCTTC
CASSSIGTTDNEQFF
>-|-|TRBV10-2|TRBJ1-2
TGCGCCAGCAGTGTAGGGCGAGGGGGGCGAGACTATGGCTACACCTTC
CASSVGRGGRDYGYTF
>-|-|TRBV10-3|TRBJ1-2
TGTGCCATCTCAGGGGTGCAGACCTATGGCTACACCTTC
CAISGVQTYGYTF
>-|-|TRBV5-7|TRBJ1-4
TGTGCCAGCAGCTGGGACATCGGGGGGGGACCAAATGAAAAACTGTTTTTT
CASSWDIGGGPNEKLFF
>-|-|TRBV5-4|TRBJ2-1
TGTGCCAGCAGCCCCGCACAGGGAGGGGTCAATGAGCAGTTCTTC
CASSPAQGGVNEQFF
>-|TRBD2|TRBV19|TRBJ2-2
TGTGCCAGTAGTATATCGTCACTAGCGGGAGAGGGCGGGGAGCTGTTTTTT
CASSISSLAGEGGELFF
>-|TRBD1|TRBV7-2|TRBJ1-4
TGTGCCAGCAGCCTAAGACAGGGGCGGGCAACTAATGAAAAACTGTTTTTT
CASSLRQGRATNEKLFF
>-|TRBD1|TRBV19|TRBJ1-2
TGTGCCAGTAGTTCAGTCATGGGACAGCGAAAGAGTGTCGACACCTTC
CASSSVMGQRKSVDTF
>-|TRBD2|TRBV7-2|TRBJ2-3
TGTGCCAGCAGCTCCTTAACAGCGGGAGGGCCTGCAGATACGCAGTATTTT
CASSSLTAGGPADTQYF
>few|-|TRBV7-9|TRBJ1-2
TGTGCCAGCAGCTCCACGGGGGGATATGGCTACACCTTC
CASSSTGGYGYTF
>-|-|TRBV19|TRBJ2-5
TGTGCCAGTAGTATAGATCTAAGGTCAGCCCAAGAGACCCAGTACTTC
CASSIDLRSAQETQYF
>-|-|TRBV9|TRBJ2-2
TGTGCCAGCAGCGTATGGGAAACGAACACCGGGGAGCTGTTTTTT
CASSVWETNTGELFF
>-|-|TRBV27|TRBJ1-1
TGTGCCAGCAGAACATTCCACCGAAGTGAGCTGAGTGACACTGAAGCTTTCTTT
CASRTFHRSELSDTEAFF
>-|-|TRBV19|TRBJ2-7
TGTGCCAGTAGTTTCCAGACGGATTCCTACGAGCAGTACTTC
CASSFQTDSYEQYF
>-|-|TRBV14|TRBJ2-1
TGTGCCAGCAGCCAAGTATACAATGAGCAGTTCTTC
CASSQVYNEQFF
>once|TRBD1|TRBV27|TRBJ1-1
TGTGCCAGCAGTTTATCGGGACAGGCTCTTTTCTTAAGCGCTGAAGCTTTCTTT
CASSLSGQALFLSAEAFF
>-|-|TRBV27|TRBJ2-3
TGTGCCAGCAGGATTCAGAGACCTGGGGATACGCAGTATTTT
CASRIQRPGDTQYF
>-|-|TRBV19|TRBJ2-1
TGTGCCAGTAGTATGGGACCTAGAAGCACGGATGAGCAGTTCTTC
CASSMGPRSTDEQFF
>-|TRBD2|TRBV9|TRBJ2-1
TGTGCCAGCAGCGCGGGACTAGCGGTGAACAATGAGCAGTTCTTC
CASSAGLAVNNEQFF
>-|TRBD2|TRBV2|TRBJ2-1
TGTGCCAGCAGTGAAGTACTAGCGGGAGGTGAGCAGTTCTTC
CASSEVLAGGEQFF
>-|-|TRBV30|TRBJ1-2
TGTGCCTGGAGTGTGCAGGGTGCCTATGGCTACACCTTC
CAWSVQGAYGYTF
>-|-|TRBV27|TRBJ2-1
TGTGCCAGCAGCCCTATGGGGAATGAGCAGTTCTTC
CASSPMGNEQFF
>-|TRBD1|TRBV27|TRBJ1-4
TGTGCCAGCAGTCCGTCCCGGGACAGCTATGAAAAACTGTTTTTT
CASSPSRDSYEKLFF
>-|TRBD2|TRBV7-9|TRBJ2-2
TGTGCCAGCAGCTTGGGACTAGTGGTCACCGGGGAGCTGTTTTTT
CASSLGLVVTGELFF
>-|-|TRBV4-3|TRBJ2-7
TGCGCCAGCAGCCAGCGGCCCCAGGGTTCCGAGCAGTACTTC
CASSQRPQGSEQYF
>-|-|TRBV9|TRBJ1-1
TGTGCCAGCAGCGTAGGGGGCAGCACTGAAGCTTTCTTT
CASSVGGSTEAFF
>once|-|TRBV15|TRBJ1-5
TGTGCCACCAGCCTCAGTAGCAATCAGCCCCAGCATTTT
CATSLSSNQPQHF
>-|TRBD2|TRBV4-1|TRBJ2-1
TGCGCCAGCAGCCAAGAATGGTCTAGCGGGATCTCCTACAATGAGCAGTTCTTC
CASSQEWSSGISYNEQFF
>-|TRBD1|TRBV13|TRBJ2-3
TGTGCCAGCAGCCCCTCTTGGACAGGGGGCACAGATACGCAGTATTTT
CASSPSWTGGTDTQYF
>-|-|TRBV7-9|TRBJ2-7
TGTGCCAGCAGCTTATCGGCTTACGAGCAGTACTTC
CASSLSAYEQYF
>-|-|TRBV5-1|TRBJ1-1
TGCGCCAGCAGCTTCGGGTACTTAATGAACACTGAAGCTTTCTTT
CASSFGYLMNTEAFF
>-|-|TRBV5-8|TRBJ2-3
TGTGCCAGCAGCCGCATGATAGACAGCGCAGTCACAGATACGCAGTATTTT
CASSRMIDSAVTDTQYF
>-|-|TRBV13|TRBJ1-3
TGTGCCAGCAGCCGCCTAACCGGACCAGAGTCTGGAAACACCATATATTTT
CASSRLTGPESGNTIYF
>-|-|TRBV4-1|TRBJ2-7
TGCGCCAGCAGCCAAGATCTCTACAGGAGGTACGAGCAGTACTTC
CASSQDLYRRYEQYF
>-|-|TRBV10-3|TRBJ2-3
TGTGCCATCAGTGAGCCGGGGAAGCCGTCTAGCACAGATACGCAGTATTTT
CAISEPGKPSSTDTQYF
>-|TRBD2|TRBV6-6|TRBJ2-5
TGTGCCAGCAGTTACTCCGGGACTAGCGGACAAGAGACCCAGTACTTC
CASSYSGTSGQETQYF
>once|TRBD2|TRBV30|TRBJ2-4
TGTGCCTGGAGTCCCCCGGGGGGGTACATTCAGTACTTC
CAWSPPGGYIQYF
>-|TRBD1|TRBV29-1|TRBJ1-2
TGCAGCGTTCCCGGACAGGGGGCACCGTATGGCTACACCTTC
CSVPGQGAPYGYTF
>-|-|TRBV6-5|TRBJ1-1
TGTGCCAGCAGTTACGGAGGGTATGGCACTGAAGCTTTCTTT
CASSYGGYGTEAFF